Each of the 18 T cell receptor beta chains below was sequenced from the same sample in a study of tumor-infiltrating lymphocytes in primary liver carcinoma. The authors made TCR beta cDNA from 500 to 600 ng total RNA with a constant-region primer. ARM-PCR, slightly modified, supplied the TCR beta libraries through three nested multiplex PCR rounds. The study ran its first two PCR rounds for roughly 11 cycles each, using TRBV1-TRBV30 forward primers and a C-beta reverse primer. TCRdb used MiXCR to reprocess the multiplex PCR reads, holding one entry per CDR3 protein. The table records 250,000 to 400,000 distinct CDR3 sequences, 65% of them present only once. For blood RNA, unsorted whole blood served as the source, and germline DNA was extracted too. Material for sequencing was peripheral blood. The origin of the receptors is a middle-aged man with primary liver carcinoma and hepatitis B virus infection.

Note on this clonotype: The conserved closing phenylalanine or tryptophan is absent in this CDR3, likely reflecting a read error. The chain has TRBV14 and TRBJ1-1, with a possible D match to TRBD1 (5 bases). In germline, CDR1 is SGHDN, CDR2 FVKESK. V was clipped by 9 bases and J by 3 bases, with 8 bases between them. The CDR3 is made up of 11 amino acids. CDR3 coding DNA: TGTGCCAGTAGCAGGGACACTGAAGCTTTCATT. This translates into CASSRDTEAFI.

Comment on this clonotype: The junction does not match germline at one end; this may be a read error. The rearrangement links TRBV6-5 to TRBJ1-2, with D maybe TRBD1 (6 bases). Germline V gene lookup returns CDR1 MNHEY and CDR2 SVGAGI. CDR3 length equals 17 residues. The CDR3 DNA reads TGTGCCAGCAGATACTCGGGGGGGCGAGTGACTAACTATGGCTACATCTTC. It translates to CASRYSGGRVTNYGYIF.

The sample holds many counts of this clonotype. The chain joins TRBV6-6 to TRBJ2-7, with 12 bases matching TRBD2. This CDR3 is 17 amino acids long. Germline V lookup: CDR1 MNHNY, CDR2 SVGAGI (reference sequence). Losses at the gene ends were 6 bases for V and 0 bases for J; bases not matched to a gene: 9. In DNA form, the CDR3 reads TGTGCCAGCAGCCTACTAGCGGGAGGACCAGGCTCCTACGAGCAGTACTTC. It yields the protein CASSLLAGGPGSYEQYF.

The chain recombines TRBV11-1 with TRBJ1-1; D uncertain. Per germline, CDR1 SGHAT and CDR2 FQDESV (reference sequence). Trimming removed 5 bases from V and 1 base from J, with 14 bases in between. The CDR3 totals 15 residues. Here the CDR3 DNA reads TGTGCCAGCAGCATCCCCGATGACCCGAACACTGAAGCTTTCTTT. Its translation: CASSIPDDPNTEAFF.

This sequence joins TRBV5-1 and TRBJ1-1; D may be TRBD1 (5 bases). Germline V gene data show CDR1 as SGHRS and CDR2 as YFSETQ. The CDR3 has 14 amino acids. V shed 6 bases and J shed 7 bases, with 19 bases lying between them. The CDR3 sequence is CASTLLGTRDEAFF. Here the CDR3 DNA reads TGCGCCAGCACCCTCCTTGGGACCAGGGATGAAGCTTTCTTT.

On this clonotype: Given a much more abundant clone one base away, this may be a read error. The gene calls are TRBV6-2 or TRBV6-3 and TRBJ2-7; TRBD2 might be the D (6 bases). Germline V CDR1 and CDR2: MNHEY, SVGEGT. The CDR3 covers 14 residues. V was cut by 6 bases and J by 1 base, with 13 bases left in between. For the CDR3, the DNA is TGTGCCAGCAGCCAACCGGGAGAATCCTACGAGCAGTACTTC. It translates to CASSQPGESYEQYF.

The rearrangement links TRBV5-5 to TRBJ2-1, with D tentatively TRBD1 (6 bases). Looked up from germline, CDR1 is SGHKS and CDR2 is YYEKEE (reference sequence). CDR3 length: 16 amino acids. The V end was cut by 6 bases, the J end by 2 bases, with 18 bases between. For the CDR3, the DNA is TGTGCCAGCAACTCCCTGGACAGTATAGCCTACAATGAGCAGTTCTTC. Its protein is CASNSLDSIAYNEQFF.

About this clonotype: At one of its ends the junction is not consistent with the germline gene, which may arise from a read error. CDR3 in DNA: TGTGCCGGCAGCCAGGTCTTGGGACTACCGAGCAATGAGCAGTTCTTC. It is translated as CAGSQVLGLPSNEQFF. The V gene is TRBV4-3, the J gene TRBJ2-1; the match to TRBD2 covers 7 bases. The CDR3 covers 16 residues. Germline values: CDR1 LGHNA, CDR2 YSLEER.

This clonotype has just a few counts. V usage is TRBV5-5 and J usage is TRBJ2-7; 7 bases are shared with TRBD1. The CDR3 runs 15 residues. V trimming: 8 bases; J trimming: 7 bases; junction bases outside the gene matches: 18. The germline CDR1 and CDR2 sequences are SGHKS and YYEKEE (reference sequence). The CDR3 DNA reads TGTGCCAGTAGTTTCGCTGACAGGGCTCTTTCGGAGCAGTACTTC. Its translation: CASSFADRALSEQYF.

This clonotype appeared once. A much larger clone is a single base away; this may be a read error. The chain recombines TRBV30 with TRBJ2-7, with 7 bases identical to TRBD2. Trimming at V came to 3 bases and at J to 1 base, leaving 6 bases not matched to a gene. Looked up from germline, CDR1 is GTSNPN and CDR2 is SVGIG (reference sequence). The CDR3 has 14 residues. The CDR3 protein is CAWRGLSESYEQYF. The DNA for the CDR3 is TGTGCCTGGAGGGGACTATCGGAGTCCTACGAGCAGTACTTC.

In its sample, this clonotype was seen once. Mismatch with germline at one junction end may stem from a read error. The V and J genes are TRBV5-1 and TRBJ2-7; unclear D gene. The CDR3 is made up of 13 amino acids. CDR1 is SGHRS, CDR2 YFSETQ, per germline. In DNA, the CDR3 is TGCGCCAGCAGCTCTGTGGGATCCTACGACCAGTACTTC. It encodes CASSSVGSYDQYF.

This clonotype was detected only a few times. This chain uses TRBV7-8 with TRBJ1-3; TRBD1 is a possible D gene (5 bases). Per the germline V gene, CDR1 is SGHVS and CDR2 is FQNEAQ. The CDR3 is 19 residues long. V was shortened by 6 bases and J by 0 bases, with 24 bases between the two germline ends. CDR3 region: CASSLPSGTSKSSGNTIYF. Written as DNA, the CDR3 is TGTGCCAGCAGTCTTCCTTCGGGGACTTCCAAGAGCTCTGGAAACACCATATATTTT.

V usage is TRBV11-1 and J usage is TRBJ2-1; the D gene is possibly TRBD2 (6 bases). CDR1 is SGHAT, CDR2 FQDESV, per germline (reference sequence). With 10 bases removed from V and 4 bases from J, the gap between germline ends came to 20 bases. The CDR3 consists of 15 residues. The CDR3 region has the DNA TGTGCCATCAGGGACTCTAGCTCTTCGTACAATGAGCAGTTCTTC. It encodes CAIRDSSSSYNEQFF. Supplemented by reference TRBV11-1 and TRBJ2-1, the full variable domain reads EAEVAQSPRYKITEKSQAVAFWCDPISGHATLYWYRQILGQGPELLVQFQDESVVDDSQLPKDRFSAERLKGVDSTLKIQPAELGDSAMYLCAIRDSSSSYNEQFFGPGTRLTVL.

This chain uses TRBV7-8 with TRBJ2-3; the D call may be TRBD1 or TRBD2 (5 bases each). Trimming took off 2 bases at V and 3 bases at J, with 9 bases between the two ends. In germline, CDR1 is SGHVS, CDR2 FQNEAQ. This CDR3 spans 14 amino acids. The CDR3 spells CASSLNGATDTQYF. Written as DNA, the CDR3 is TGTGCCAGCAGCTTAAACGGGGCGACAGATACGCAGTATTTT.

In regard to this clonotype: This may arise from a read error, as a much more abundant clone is one base away. Since no conserved phenylalanine or tryptophan closes the CDR3, a read error is the likely cause. The chain employs TRBV6-1 and TRBJ1-1, with 11 bases fitting TRBD1. V shed 7 bases and J 11 bases; nucleotides not matched to a gene: 6. Germline lookup yields CDR1 MNHNS and CDR2 SASEGT. There are 12 residues in the CDR3. The CDR3 DNA reads TGTGCCAGCATCGGACAGGGGGCTCGGGCTTTCCTT. Translating it yields CASIGQGARAFL.

This clonotype occurred once. A much larger clone lies one base from this, so it may be a read error. This chain uses TRBV14 with TRBJ2-5; D might be TRBD1 or TRBD2, each matching 6 bases. This CDR3 comprises 15 residues. CDR1 is SGHDN, CDR2 FVKESK, per germline. CDR3 protein: CAGSHRVGGWETQYF. DNA for the CDR3: TGTGCCGGCAGCCACAGAGTCGGGGGCTGGGAGACCCAGTACTTC.

V gene TRBV12-3 or TRBV12-4 combines with J gene TRBJ1-2; TRBD1 matches 10 bases. This CDR3 region has 14 residues. V shed 5 bases, J shed 4 bases, and the junction held 4 bases outside the gene matches. The CDR3 region has the DNA TGTGCCAGCAGTCGGACAGGGGGTAGCTATGGCTACACCTTC. Residues: CASSRTGGSYGYTF.

Points on this clonotype: A much larger clone differs from this one at a single base, so this may be a read error. This chain connects TRBV12-3 or TRBV12-4 to TRBJ2-2; TRBD1 aligns across 8 bases. The trim removed 10 bases at V and 3 bases at J, leaving 7 bases unmatched. The CDR3 totals 14 residues. CDR3 region: CANRGQADTGELFF. The CDR3 bases are TGTGCCAACAGGGGACAGGCTGACACCGGGGAGCTGTTTTTT.